Here is one T cell receptor (beta chain) with its context. The sample is drawn from a study of blood T cell repertoires in COVID-19. Background on the study: The analysed material was cDNA or gDNA that came from T cells, B-cell-depleted T cells, or PBMCs.

The ends were cut back, 4 bases at V and 0 bases at J, with 4 bases in the middle. The CDR3 has 13 amino acids. Germline V gene sequence: CDR1 MNHEY, CDR2 SMNVEV (reference sequence). The method was immunoSEQ multiplex PCR; TCRdb's version includes in-frame clones alone and lacks a portion of them. Among 250,000 to 300,000 clones, around 89% were seen once, and the ten largest hold roughly 10%. J is TRBJ2-1 and V is TRBV27; no definite D call. The receptor comes from a man in his forties who had recovered from COVID-19. The sequenced sample was PBMCs or T cells enriched from blood (not recorded which). The CDR3, as DNA: TGTGCCAGCAGTTCCCTCTCCTACAATGAGCAGTTCTTC. This sequence encodes CASSSLSYNEQFF.